A single sample is the source of the 4 T cell receptor beta chains below, sequenced in a study of molecular identifiers for immune sequencing clone quantification (dated by TCRdb to about 2018). Libraries were made using PCR. Instrument on record: NextSeq 500. TCRdb redid the processing of the public reads, applying fastp at Q25 and MiXCR, and retained in-frame beta chains. Identical CDR3 proteins give one entry, which carries the most common genes and DNA. Present in this sample are some 97,000 distinct CDR3 sequences, roughly 34% of which were seen just once. In total, the top ten clones hold 4% to 5% of the sample. The material sequenced was naive CD8+ T cells from blood, with Jurkat cell RNA spiked in. Taken with the paper, the label for cell subset or site translates to: FACS-sorted CD8+CD4-CCR7+CD45RA+ naive T cells. The source is a human donor in good health. Some libraries in this study had Jurkat cell RNA spiked in.

This clonotype was picked up many times. This chain links TRBV6-5 with TRBJ1-1; D is undetermined. This CDR3 comprises 15 residues. The V end was cut by 0 bases, the J end by 0 bases, with 8 bases between. Germline CDR1 MNHEY, CDR2 SVGAGI. The CDR3, as DNA: TGTGCCAGCAGTTACTCTGGCGATATGAACACTGAAGCTTTCTTT. Its translation: CASSYSGDMNTEAFF.

As for this clonotype: Compared with germline, one end of the junction differs, possibly owing to a read error. The chain couples TRBV6-6 to TRBJ2-7; D may be TRBD1 or TRBD2 (5 bases each). The CDR3 runs 12 residues. Germline loops: CDR1 MNHNY, CDR2 SVGAGI (reference sequence). The CDR3 reads CASSYGDPEQNF. For the CDR3, the DNA is TGTGCCAGCAGTTACGGGGACCCAGAGCAGAACTTC.

The V gene is TRBV10-3, the J gene TRBJ2-1; TRBD1 aligns across 9 bases. Losses at the gene ends were 11 bases for V and 8 bases for J; bases not matched to a gene: 7. CDR3 length equals 12 residues. Germline loops: CDR1 ENHRY, CDR2 SYGVKD. CDR3 sequence reads: CASGQGTDEQFF. The CDR3 DNA sequence: TGTGCCTCGGGACAGGGTACCGATGAGCAGTTCTTC.

The chain uses TRBV27 and TRBJ2-7, with a weak D call TRBD2 (6 bases). The germline V gene has CDR1 MNHEY and CDR2 SMNVEV (reference sequence). Deletions cut 2 bases from V and 2 bases from J, with 16 bases between. This CDR3 has 16 amino acids. This chain's CDR3 is CASSLGGQPGAYEQYF. For the CDR3, the DNA is TGTGCCAGCAGTTTAGGCGGTCAGCCGGGGGCCTACGAGCAGTACTTC.